This passage covers 6 T cell receptor beta chains from one sample sequenced in a study of shared clonotypes between healthy human individuals. TCRdb keeps only in-frame clones here, not all; method: immunoSEQ multiplex PCR. The table records 1.4 million or so clones, less than 99% of them present only once. The sequenced sample was naive CD4+ T cells sorted from blood. Documented subset: CD45RA+ positively selected. The receptors stem from a man aged 25 to 40 in good health.

This chain uses TRBV7-3 with TRBJ2-6; D ambiguous. CDR1 is SGHTA and CDR2 is FQGTGA in the germline V gene. CDR3 length equals 13 residues. The V gene lost 6 bases and the J gene lost 1 base, with 4 bases spanning the gap. The CDR3 sequence: CASSYSGANVLTF. In nucleotides, the CDR3 is TGTGCCAGCAGTTATTCTGGGGCCAACGTCCTGACTTTC. The full variable domain, completed using reference TRBV7-3 and TRBJ2-6, is GAGVSQTPSNKVTEKGKYVELRCDPISGHTALYWYRQSLGQGPEFLIYFQGTGAADDSGLPNDRFFAVRPEGSVSTLKIQRTERGDSAVYLCASSYSGANVLTFGAGSRLTVL.

The rearrangement links TRBV18 to TRBJ1-1; D perhaps matches TRBD1 (5 bases). Per the germline V gene, CDR1 is KGHSH and CDR2 is LQKENI. Trimming took 4 bases from V and 5 from J, leaving 14 bases between them. This CDR3 spans 14 amino acids. The CDR3 sequence: CASSQTGQGTEAFF. The CDR3, as DNA: TGTGCCAGCTCACAGACGGGCCAGGGAACTGAAGCTTTCTTT.

This clone was observed a single time. V usage is TRBV5-4 and J usage is TRBJ2-2; 12 nucleotides agree with TRBD2. With V trimmed by 9 bases and J by 4 bases, 4 bases remained unmatched. Germline-derived CDR1 and CDR2 are SGHNT and YYREEE (reference sequence). CDR3 length: 14 residues. CDR3 in amino acids: CATLAGGGTGELFF. The CDR3 DNA sequence: TGTGCCACGCTAGCGGGAGGGGGCACCGGGGAGCTGTTTTTT.

The chain combines TRBV6-1 with TRBJ1-2, with D possibly matching TRBD1 (5 bases). This CDR3 spans 16 amino acids. V lost 0 bases and J 0 bases, leaving 11 bases between the germline ends. The V gene's germline CDR1 is MNHNS and CDR2 SASEGT. CDR3 region: CASSEARGLANYGYTF. CDR3 nucleotides: TGTGCCAGCAGTGAAGCGAGGGGACTGGCTAACTATGGCTACACCTTC.

The rearrangement links TRBV28 to TRBJ1-5, with D possibly TRBD1 on 6 matching bases. From germline, CDR1 is MDHEN and CDR2 SYDVKM. V was pared by 6 bases and J by 7 bases, with 16 bases between. The CDR3 is made up of 14 amino acids. CDR3 coding DNA: TGTGCCAGCAGCAGAACAGGGCCGCCGCAGCCCCAGCATTTT. Its protein product is CASSRTGPPQPQHF.

This chain joins TRBV11-2 and TRBJ2-1, with D possibly being TRBD2 (6 bases). There are 16 residues in the CDR3. The V end was cut by 2 bases, the J end by 4 bases, with 15 bases between. Germline CDR1 SGHAT, CDR2 FQNNGV. CDR3 region: CASSLNRLASYNEQFF. CDR3 nucleotides: TGTGCCAGCAGCTTAAATCGGCTAGCGAGTTACAATGAGCAGTTCTTC.